This is a list of T cell receptor beta chains from one sample in a study of early T cells in non-severe SARS-CoV-2 infection. TCRdb recomputed calls from the 5' RACE reads with MiXCR, one row per CDR3 protein. The repertoire consists of tens of thousands of distinct CDR3 sequences, with roughly an eighth occurring once and the leading ten covering roughly 16%. Sequenced material: whole blood. All receptors derive from an adult who was a healthcare worker with PCR-confirmed SARS-CoV-2 infection or an uninfected control (not recorded which). The CDR3 runs from the conserved cysteine through the conserved F or W. D genes are given only for firm matches. Not all rows give a size; the values are once, few, many and, for expanded clones, a class.

clone size,V gene,D gene,J gene,CDR3 DNA,CDR3 protein
many,TRBV7-8,-,TRBJ2-1,TGTGCCAGCAGCCCATCAGAGGGAAGCAATGAGCAGTTCTTC,CASSPSEGSNEQFF
many,TRBV7-9,-,TRBJ1-2,TGTGCCAGCAGCTTACTGGGGGGTTATGGCTACACCTTC,CASSLLGGYGYTF
-,TRBV2,-,TRBJ1-4,TGTGCCAGCATTACTAGCCGGGACCCCGAAAAACTGTTTTTT,CASITSRDPEKLFF
many,TRBV7-6,TRBD1,TRBJ2-2,TGTGCCAGCAGCCCCCACCCTATGACAGGGGCTGGGAACACCGGGGAGCTGTTTTTT,CASSPHPMTGAGNTGELFF
few,TRBV28,TRBD2,TRBJ2-1,TGTGCCAGCAGCACTAGCGGGAGGCAACGGAAGTTCTTC,CASSTSGRQRKFF
many,TRBV11-3,-,TRBJ2-7,TGTGCCAGCAGCTCGACAGGGCGGGGCGAGCAGTACTTC,CASSSTGRGEQYF
few,TRBV3-1,-,TRBJ1-1,TGTGCCAGCAGCCAAATAGGGGAGGGGAATGCTTTCTTT,CASSQIGEGNAFF
few,TRBV29-1,-,TRBJ2-1,TGCAGCGGGGGACCCGGGGGGTTCTTC,CSGGPGGFF
many,TRBV2,TRBD1,TRBJ2-1,TGTGCCAGCAGGTTGATTGACAGGGCACCCTACAATGAGCAGTTCTTC,CASRLIDRAPYNEQFF
-,TRBV29-1,-,TRBJ2-7,TGCAGCGCAAGCGGGCAGGATACCTACGAGCAGTACTTC,CSASGQDTYEQYF
-,TRBV20-1,-,TRBJ2-2,TGCAGTGCTAGCTCCCCAACGTGGACCGGGGAGCTGTTTTTT,CSASSPTWTGELFF
-,TRBV28,-,TRBJ2-1,TGTGCCAGCAGTCCCCCTTTAGAGAATGAGCAGTTCTTC,CASSPPLENEQFF
few,TRBV24-1,-,TRBJ2-2,TGTGCCACCTCCTTTGGGCTCACCGGGGAGCTGTTTTTT,CATSFGLTGELFF
few,TRBV7-9,-,TRBJ2-1,TGTGCCAGCAGCTTACTCATTAGGAGCTCCTACAATGAGCAGTTCTTC,CASSLLIRSSYNEQFF
many,TRBV12-3/TRBV12-4,-,TRBJ1-5,TGTGCCAGCAGTTTGGGGACAAGCAATCAGCCCCAGCATTTT,CASSLGTSNQPQHF
few,TRBV6-2/TRBV6-3,-,TRBJ2-5,TGTGCCAGCAGGAGACAAGTATCACAAGAGACCCAGTACTTC,CASRRQVSQETQYF
many,TRBV29-1,TRBD1,TRBJ2-7,TGCAGCGTTGGGACAGGGACCCACGAGCAGTACTTC,CSVGTGTHEQYF
-,TRBV9,-,TRBJ1-2,TGTGCCAGCAGCGTAGGTCTGGACACGGGCTACACCTTC,CASSVGLDTGYTF
many,TRBV14,TRBD1,TRBJ1-2,TGTGCCAGCAGCCTCCTAGGGACAGGGGGACAGGACTACACCTTC,CASSLLGTGGQDYTF
many,TRBV12-3/TRBV12-4,-,TRBJ2-4,TGTGCCAGCATGAGGCGTGTGGGGAACATTCAGTACTTC,CASMRRVGNIQYF
many,TRBV6-4,-,TRBJ1-1,TGTGCCAGCAGTGAAATTCCGAACACTGAAGCTTTCTTT,CASSEIPNTEAFF
few,TRBV7-2,-,TRBJ2-1,TGTGCCAGCAGCCACCCCCGGAATGAGCAGTTCTTC,CASSHPRNEQFF
many,TRBV7-2,-,TRBJ2-3,TGTGCCAGCAGCTTAAGGACAGATACGCAGTATTTT,CASSLRTDTQYF
-,TRBV20-1,-,TRBJ1-1,TGCAGTGCCCATCGGGGCCACAGGGCGGAAGCTTTCTTT,CSAHRGHRAEAFF
many,TRBV29-1,TRBD2,TRBJ2-3,TGCAGCGTTGAAGATGGGGGGACTAGCGGGAGGCCCACAGATACGCAGTATTTT,CSVEDGGTSGRPTDTQYF
-,TRBV11-2,TRBD2,TRBJ2-1,TGTGCCAGCAGCCCAGCGGGGGGGGAGCAGTTCTTC,CASSPAGGEQFF
-,TRBV28,TRBD1,TRBJ1-2,TGTGCCAGCAGTTCACAACAGGGGGCTGAGGATGGCTACACCTTC,CASSSQQGAEDGYTF
many,TRBV2,TRBD1,TRBJ1-2,TGTGCCAGCAGTCCCCGGACAGGGGGTAACTATGGCTACACCTTC,CASSPRTGGNYGYTF
-,TRBV29-1,-,TRBJ2-4,TGCAGCGTTGTTGTCGGGGACATTCAGTACTTC,CSVVVGDIQYF
few,TRBV12-3/TRBV12-4,-,TRBJ2-5,TGTGCCAGCAGTTTCTCAGGGTTCCAAGAGACCCAGTACTTC,CASSFSGFQETQYF
few,TRBV6-2/TRBV6-3,TRBD1,TRBJ1-5,TGTGCCACCCGGGACAGGGGAAACCAGCCCCAGCATTTT,CATRDRGNQPQHF
few,TRBV12-3/TRBV12-4,-,TRBJ2-5,TGTGCCAGCAGTAGGGAGGAGGCCCGGACCCAGTACTTC,CASSREEARTQYF
many,TRBV20-1,-,TRBJ2-1,TGCAGTGCTCAGACGACTAATACAAATGAGCAGTTCTTC,CSAQTTNTNEQFF
few,TRBV20-1,-,TRBJ1-5,TGCAGTGCTGGGACCCCTTTTGGGGGTCAGCCCCAGCATTTT,CSAGTPFGGQPQHF
many,TRBV27,-,TRBJ2-3,TGTGCCAGCAGGTGGGGGATTTTGTTCGAGGGGTGCACAGATACGCAGTATTTT,CASRWGILFEGCTDTQYF
-,TRBV7-2,TRBD2,TRBJ2-7,TGTGCCAGCAGCTCCTCCGGGACTACCGCCTACGAGCAGTACTTC,CASSSSGTTAYEQYF
few,TRBV4-1,-,TRBJ1-1,TGCGCAGCGGGACACTCGGGGACTGAAGCTTTCTTT,CAAGHSGTEAFF
few,TRBV9,TRBD2,TRBJ2-1,TGTGCCAGCAGCGCGGGACTAGCCTACAATGAGCAGTTCTTC,CASSAGLAYNEQFF
many,TRBV12-3/TRBV12-4,TRBD2,TRBJ2-1,TGTGCCAGCAGTACCCAGGACGGGAGGGATGAGCAGTTCTTC,CASSTQDGRDEQFF
many,TRBV5-1,-,TRBJ1-2,TGCGCCAGCAGCTTGGATTTTGAGGGGACATCCCGGGGCTACACCTTC,CASSLDFEGTSRGYTF
-,TRBV12-3/TRBV12-4,-,TRBJ2-7,TGTGCCAGCAGTTCAGGGGGGCGCAACTACGAGCAGTACTTC,CASSSGGRNYEQYF
-,TRBV9,TRBD1,TRBJ1-6,TGTGCCAGCAGCCCACAGGGGACGGAGGGGCCCCTCCACTTT,CASSPQGTEGPLHF
few,TRBV29-1,-,TRBJ2-1,TGCAGCGCCCGATTAAATGAGCAGTTCTTC,CSARLNEQFF
many,TRBV6-2/TRBV6-3,TRBD2,TRBJ2-7,TGTGCCAGCACCCTGACCGGGACTACTTCTTACGAGCAGTACTTC,CASTLTGTTSYEQYF